The 20 T cell receptor beta chains in this list originate from one sample, sequenced in a study of persistence of HIV-infected CD4 T cells (TCRdb year 2020). According to the study, the label for this sample's treatment or condition signals: suppressive antiretroviral therapy. Cells were stimulated with a pool of overlapping HIV-1 Gag 15-mer peptides at 1 ug per peptide per mL. Nonresponding CD40L-negative CD69-negative CD45RO-high memory CD4+ T cells were sorted as memory populations depleted of antigen-responding cells. The immunoSEQ hsTCRB assay version 4 in survey mode was used to sequence TCRbeta repertoires from genomic DNA. Not all clones reach the TCRdb copy of this immuneACCESS table, which keeps in-frame sequences only. Checked studies attribute under half of the gap to unresolved V genes and leave the rest unexplained. The sample table records over 60,000 clones; about 81% of these occur just once. The top ten clones comprise roughly 1.7% of the sample.

These receptors' antigens are unknown. The starting material was CD4+ T cells sorted from PBMCs after approximately 18-hour stimulation, obtained from a patient who received antiretroviral therapy. Per the publication, the cell subset or site label means: CD40L-CD69- CD45RO-high memory CD4 T cells not responding to Gag peptides. These receptors were collected from an adult man with HIV who was CMV-seropositive.

The V and J genes are TRBV28 and TRBJ1-2, with no clear D. CDR3 length equals 13 residues. V was pared by 1 base and J by 0 bases, with 3 bases between. From germline, CDR1 is MDHEN and CDR2 SYDVKM. CDR3 loop: CASSLSANYGYTF. CDR3 nucleotides: TGTGCCAGCAGTTTATCAGCTAACTATGGCTACACCTTC.

V gene TRBV7-8 combines with J gene TRBJ2-3; TRBD1 aligns across 7 bases. Per germline, CDR1 SGHVS and CDR2 FQNEAQ. The CDR3 spans 13 residues. Losses at the gene ends were 4 bases for V and 6 bases for J; bases not matched to a gene: 4. In DNA form, the CDR3 reads TGTGCCAGCAGCTCGACAGGGTTCGATACGCAGTATTTT. Amino acid sequence: CASSSTGFDTQYF.

The V and J genes are TRBV6-5 and TRBJ1-1; 7 bases are shared with TRBD1. Germline assignment: CDR1 MNHEY and CDR2 SVGAGI. V lost 2 bases and J lost 5; bases outside the gene matches: 8. There are 15 residues in the CDR3. CDR3 nucleotides: TGTGCCAGCAGTTACCGAGGGGGCGCGGAGACTGAAGCTTTCTTT. The encoded protein is CASSYRGGAETEAFF.

The chain recombines TRBV7-8 with TRBJ1-1; D remains unclear. The CDR3 sequence is 14 residues long. Per the germline V gene, CDR1 is SGHVS and CDR2 is FQNEAQ. Deletions cut 5 bases from V and 4 bases from J, with 14 bases between. The CDR3 DNA sequence: TGTGCCAGCAGCCCCTATGAGGGTCCCACTGAAGCTTTCTTT. Amino acid sequence: CASSPYEGPTEAFF.

The chain links TRBV7-7 to TRBJ2-2; D uncertain. Germline assignment: CDR1 SSHAT and CDR2 FNYEAQ (reference sequence). The CDR3 runs 14 residues. The V end was cut by 0 bases, the J end by 5 bases, with 7 bases between. DNA of the CDR3: TGTGCCAGCAGCTTAGCGGAGACAACCGGGGAGCTGTTTTTT. Protein product: CASSLAETTGELFF.

The chain links TRBV9 to TRBJ2-3, with 7 positions matching TRBD1. The CDR3 loop spans 15 amino acids. Germline-derived CDR1 and CDR2 are SGDLS and YYNGEE. V shed 2 bases and J 6 bases; nucleotides not matched to a gene: 9. The CDR3 protein is CASSVSPGQRDTQYF. CDR3 bases: TGTGCCAGCAGCGTGTCACCGGGACAGAGGGATACGCAGTATTTT.

The rearrangement joins TRBV5-6 to TRBJ2-1; TRBD1 aligns across 8 bases. Germline V CDR1 and CDR2: SGHDT, YYEEEE. V dropped 0 bases and J dropped 8; count of bases not matched to a gene: 13. This CDR3 has 17 residues. CDR3 sequence reads: CASSLAGRDRREDEQFF. CDR3 bases: TGTGCCAGCAGCTTGGCCGGAAGGGACAGGAGGGAAGATGAGCAGTTCTTC.

The chain employs TRBV2 and TRBJ2-7; tentative D call: TRBD1 (6 bases). The CDR3 totals 15 residues. CDR1 and CDR2 from the germline V gene are SNHLY and FYNNEI. V was clipped by 4 bases and J by 3 bases, with 16 bases between them. In DNA, the CDR3 is TGTGCCAGCAGTGCCGACAGGCAAGCTCACTACGAGCAGTACTTC. This sequence encodes CASSADRQAHYEQYF.

As DNA, the CDR3 is TGTGCCAGCGGTTGGGCCTCCAATTCACCCCTCCACTTT. This gives the protein CASGWASNSPLHF. The chain employs TRBV6-5 and TRBJ1-6; no reliable D call. The CDR3 runs to 13 residues. V shed 8 bases and J shed 7 bases, with 12 bases lying between them. Per germline, CDR1 MNHEY and CDR2 SVGAGI.

The gene calls are TRBV5-1 and TRBJ2-2, with 8 bases lining up with TRBD1. Germline lookup yields CDR1 SGHRS and CDR2 YFSETQ. CDR3 length: 17 residues. V was clipped by 4 bases and J by 0 bases; unmatched bases: 8. The DNA for the CDR3 is TGCGCCAGCAGCCGGAACGCACAGGGGGCGAACACCGGGGAGCTGTTTTTT. Protein product: CASSRNAQGANTGELFF.

This clone has only a few counts. The rearrangement joins TRBV7-6 to TRBJ1-3; D unresolved. Between the trimmed V and J ends, which lost 1 base and 0 bases, there was a span of 7 bases. From germline, CDR1 is SGHVS and CDR2 FNYEAQ. The CDR3 is 15 residues long. The CDR3 protein is CASSLGGSSGNTIYF. DNA for the CDR3: TGTGCCAGCAGCTTAGGTGGGAGCTCTGGAAACACCATATATTTT.

This chain joins TRBV5-1 and TRBJ2-3; D is possibly TRBD2 (5 bases). Per germline, CDR1 SGHRS and CDR2 YFSETQ. The CDR3 covers 15 residues. Trimming stripped 4 bases from V and 0 bases from J, with 12 bases between. CDR3 nucleotides: TGCGCCAGCAGCCCGACTACCCCTAGCACAGATACGCAGTATTTT. This translates into CASSPTTPSTDTQYF. Using reference TRBV5-1 and TRBJ2-3 for the parts outside the CDR3, the full variable domain is KAGVTQTPRYLIKTRGQQVTLSCSPISGHRSVSWYQQTPGQGLQFLFEYFSETQRNKGNFPGRFSGRQFSNSRSEMNVSTLELGDSALYLCASSPTTPSTDTQYFGPGTRLTVL.

The CDR3: CASSPETGGYNSPLHF. CDR3 DNA sequence: TGTGCCAGCAGCCCGGAGACAGGGGGATATAATTCACCCCTCCACTTT. V is TRBV7-9 and J is TRBJ1-6, with TRBD1 identical over 9 bases. Germline V gives CDR1 SEHNR, CDR2 FQNEAQ (reference sequence). V shed 5 bases and J 4 bases; nucleotides not matched to a gene: 6. This CDR3 is 16 amino acids long.

This clone was observed once. This chain connects TRBV5-6 to TRBJ1-2; TRBD1 agrees at 7 bases. The germline V gene has CDR1 SGHDT and CDR2 YYEEEE. J lost 4 bases, V lost 1 base, and 10 bases had no gene match. The CDR3 is 16 amino acids. The chain's CDR3 is CASSLLETGLFYGYTF. CDR3 in DNA: TGTGCCAGCAGCTTGTTAGAGACAGGGCTATTCTATGGCTACACCTTC.

The chain links TRBV6-6 to TRBJ2-7, with 7 bases identical to TRBD2. Germline V gene lookup returns CDR1 MNHNY and CDR2 SVGAGI (reference sequence). The CDR3 has 15 amino acids. Unmatched junction bases numbered 5, after V lost 0 bases and J lost 3 bases. Here the CDR3 DNA reads TGTGCCAGCAGTTACTCCAGCGGGGATTACTACGAGCAGTACTTC. Amino acids: CASSYSSGDYYEQYF.

The rearrangement uses TRBV5-5 and TRBJ2-3; D tentatively fits TRBD1 or TRBD2 (6 bases each). Germline values: CDR1 SGHKS, CDR2 YYEKEE (reference sequence). V lost 3 bases and J lost 0, with 14 bases in between. The CDR3 covers 16 residues. In DNA form, the CDR3 reads TGTGCCAGCAGCTGGGGGGCCGAACCTAGCACAGATACGCAGTATTTT. Translating gives CASSWGAEPSTDTQYF.

J is TRBJ1-1 and V is TRBV19; D not certain. The length of the CDR3 is 13 residues. Germline loops: CDR1 LNHDA, CDR2 SQIVND (reference sequence). V lost 6 bases and J 1 base, leaving 9 bases between the germline ends. The CDR3 here is CASRPTPNTEAFF. The CDR3 DNA reads as TGTGCCAGTAGGCCAACACCGAACACTGAAGCTTTCTTT.

The CDR3 sequence: CASSDPDRGTYEQYF. The CDR3 region has the DNA TGTGCCAGCAGTGACCCGGACAGGGGCACCTACGAGCAGTACTTC. The chain employs TRBV6-1 and TRBJ2-7; 9 bases map to TRBD1. V trimming: 3 bases; J trimming: 2 bases; junction bases outside the gene matches: 5. The germline gives CDR1 MNHNS, CDR2 SASEGT. The CDR3 runs to 15 residues.

The CDR3 here is CATQGQPNEKLFF. The CDR3 nucleotides are TGTGCCACCCAGGGACAGCCTAATGAAAAACTGTTTTTT. This sequence joins TRBV2 and TRBJ1-4; 7 bases agree with TRBD1. CDR1 and CDR2 from the germline V gene are SNHLY and FYNNEI. This CDR3 contains 13 residues. V was pared by 10 bases and J by 3 bases, with 5 bases of the junction left unmatched. Looking up the rest from reference TRBV2 and TRBJ1-4 gives the full variable domain: EPEVTQTPSHQVTQMGQEVILRCVPISNHLYFYWYRQILGQKVEFLVSFYNNEISEKSEIFDDQFSVERPDGSNFTLKIRSTKLEDSAMYFCATQGQPNEKLFFGSGTQLSVL.

This rearrangement joins TRBV6-6 to TRBJ1-1; D is unclear. Trimming cost V 2 bases and J 0 bases, with 4 bases left between them. The V gene's germline CDR1 is MNHNY and CDR2 SVGAGI (reference sequence). The CDR3 runs to 13 residues. The CDR3 sequence is CASSYEVNTEAFF. As DNA, the CDR3 is TGTGCCAGCAGTTACGAGGTGAACACTGAAGCTTTCTTT.